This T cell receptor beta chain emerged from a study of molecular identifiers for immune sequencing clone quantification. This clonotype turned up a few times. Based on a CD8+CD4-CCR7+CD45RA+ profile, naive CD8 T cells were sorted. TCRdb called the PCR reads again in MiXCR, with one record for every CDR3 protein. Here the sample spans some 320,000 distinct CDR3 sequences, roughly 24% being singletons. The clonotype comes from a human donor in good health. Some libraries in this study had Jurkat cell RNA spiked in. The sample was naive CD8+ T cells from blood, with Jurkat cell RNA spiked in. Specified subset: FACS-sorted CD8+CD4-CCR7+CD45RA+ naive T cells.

This chain's CDR3 is CASSLSQGPGNIQYF. CDR3 sequence (DNA): TGTGCCAGCAGCTTAAGTCAGGGGCCGGGAAACATTCAGTACTTC. The genes are TRBV13 and TRBJ2-4, with D possibly matching TRBD1 (6 bases). The CDR3 has 15 residues. Trimming left V 2 bases short and J 6 bases short, with 14 bases between. The germline CDR1 and CDR2 sequences are PRHDT and FYEKMQ (reference sequence). Complete variable domain (other parts from reference TRBV13 and TRBJ2-4): AAGVIQSPRHLIKEKRETATLKCYPIPRHDTVYWYQQGPGQDPQFLISFYEKMQSDKGSIPDRFSAQQFSDYHSELNMSSLELGDSALYFCASSLSQGPGNIQYFGAGTRLSVL.